This entry features one TCR beta chain sequence. The antigen is not known. The data were taken from a study of CD8 T cells in ankylosing spondylitis. In making TCR beta libraries, quantitative 5'-RACE with molecular barcodes was used. In TCRdb, the 5' RACE reads were re-called with MiXCR into one record per CDR3 protein. The sample has 200,000 to 300,000 distinct CDR3 sequences; over 30% are singletons. The CDR3 spans 15 residues. Germline values: CDR1 MNHEY, CDR2 SMNVEV (reference sequence). The trim removed 5 bases at V and 5 bases at J, leaving 10 bases unmatched. Study conclusions and caveats: Earlier authors reported some of these motif variants in reactive arthritis synovial fluid and blood.

The sequenced material came from blood, either unsorted or a sorted T cell fraction (not recorded which). This sequence was found in a male donor with ankylosing spondylitis or in good health (not recorded which). The J gene is TRBJ2-7, the V gene TRBV27; 9 bases are shared with TRBD1. CDR3 nucleotide sequence: TGTGCCAGCAGTAAAGGACAGGGGTTGAACAACGAGCAGTACTTC. Translated, it gives CASSKGQGLNNEQYF.